Given below is one TCR beta chain in context. Its specificity is unknown. TCR cDNA was made by 5'RACE template switching, adding a universal primer site and UMIs. TCRdb re-derived calls from the 5' RACE reads in MiXCR, one entry per CDR3 protein. The sample carries about 310,000 distinct CDR3 sequences, around 3.6% recorded once. The data originate from a study of T cells after yellow fever vaccination. Study-level findings and limits: Clonotype sharing between CD4 and CD8 compartments was small. Peaking on day 5 versus 15, the secondary response was faster but weaker. Contamination of FACS-sorted repertoires by abundant clonotypes from the bulk population could occur.

The CDR3 totals 16 residues. With V trimmed by 4 bases and J by 2 bases, 4 bases remained unmatched. The germline gives CDR1 MDHEN, CDR2 SYDVKM. The specimen was PBMCs, collected on the day of the yellow fever booster vaccination. The rearrangement joins TRBV28 to TRBJ2-6; TRBD1 matches at 8 bases. The receptor was derived from a man aged 18-30 years who received the YFV17D yellow fever vaccine. Here the CDR3 DNA reads TGTGCCAGCAGTTCCTCGGACAGGGCTGGGGCCAACGTCCTGACTTTC. It encodes CASSSSDRAGANVLTF.